The next 10 T cell receptor beta chains were all read from a single sample in a study of cytomegalovirus exposure and HLA in healthy donors (dated by TCRdb to the late 2010s). The protocol used for the library was the immunoSEQ multiplex PCR assay. A mixture of 60 forward primers for TCR Vbeta segments and 13 reverse primers for TCR Jbeta segments was used in the multiplex PCR. TCRdb took over this immuneACCESS table, retaining in-frame rearrangements with V and J assigned. Such tables are incomplete; in checked studies, under half of the missing clones stem from an unresolved V gene, and the remainder is unexplained. Within this sample are some 140,000 clones, with roughly 77% of them counted one time only. The ten largest clones represent over 3% of the sample. Sequenced input: PBMCs. The origin of the receptors is a female donor in good health and CMV-seronegative.

Only one count was recorded for this clone. This chain connects TRBV7-2 to TRBJ2-2; 7 nucleotides line up with TRBD2. Germline CDR1 and CDR2: SGHTA and FQGNSA. The V segment lost 5 bases and the J segment 6 bases; nucleotides outside the gene matches: 12. The CDR3 covers 16 residues. In DNA form, the CDR3 reads TGTGCCAGCAGCCCGAGAGGGACTACGGGCTCCGGGGAGCTGTTTTTT. It codes for CASSPRGTTGSGELFF. Full variable domain (missing parts from reference TRBV7-2 and TRBJ2-2): GAGVSQSPSNKVTEKGKDVELRCDPISGHTALYWYRQSLGQGLEFLIYFQGNSAPDKSGLPSDRFSAERTGGSVSTLTIQRTQQEDSAVYLCASSPRGTTGSGELFFGEGSRLTVL.

For the CDR3, the DNA is TGTGCCAGCAGCCCCCCCAGGGATACGCAGTATTTT. Translation: CASSPPRDTQYF. The chain carries TRBV9 and TRBJ2-3; D ambiguous. The ends were cut back, 4 bases at V and 6 bases at J, with 9 bases in the middle. Germline V gives CDR1 SGDLS, CDR2 YYNGEE. The CDR3 runs 12 residues.

CDR3 DNA: TGCGCCAGCAGATTACTAGACCCAACAGATACGCAGTATTTT. This encodes CASRLLDPTDTQYF. J is TRBJ2-3 and V is TRBV5-1; D is perhaps TRBD2 (5 bases). The CDR3 loop spans 14 amino acids. Trimming removed 5 bases at V and 3 bases at J, with 13 bases between. Germline V gene sequence: CDR1 SGHRS, CDR2 YFSETQ. The full variable domain, its missing parts supplied by reference TRBV5-1 and TRBJ2-3, is KAGVTQTPRYLIKTRGQQVTLSCSPISGHRSVSWYQQTPGQGLQFLFEYFSETQRNKGNFPGRFSGRQFSNSRSEMNVSTLELGDSALYLCASRLLDPTDTQYFGPGTRLTVL.

The chain employs TRBV5-8 and TRBJ1-4; TRBD1 might be the D (5 bases). Trimming pared 4 bases from V and 4 bases from J, leaving 20 bases between. This CDR3 region has 17 residues. The germline CDR1 and CDR2 sequences are SGHTS and YDEGEE. CDR3 in amino acids: CASSPRYKGAVNEKLFF. Here the CDR3 DNA reads TGTGCCAGCAGCCCCAGGTATAAAGGGGCGGTTAATGAAAAACTGTTTTTT. The full variable domain, in which reference TRBV5-8 and TRBJ1-4 provide the parts outside the CDR3, is EAGVTQSPTHLIKTRGQQATLRCSPISGHTSVYWYQQALGLGLQFLLWYDEGEERNRGNFPPRFSGRQFPNYSSELNVNALELEDSALYLCASSPRYKGAVNEKLFFGSGTQLSVL.

The J gene is TRBJ1-6, the V gene TRBV28; 12 bases fit TRBD1. The germline V gene has CDR1 MDHEN and CDR2 SYDVKM. CDR3 length: 16 residues. V shed 4 bases and J 7 bases; nucleotides not matched to a gene: 5. CDR3 amino acids: CASSSGTGGFNSPLHF. The CDR3 DNA is TGTGCCAGCAGTTCGGGGACAGGGGGCTTCAATTCACCCCTCCACTTT.

The gene calls are TRBV9 and TRBJ2-6, with TRBD1 as a possible D gene (5 bases). This CDR3 spans 15 amino acids. Germline loops: CDR1 SGDLS, CDR2 YYNGEE. Trimming stripped 7 bases from V and 4 bases from J, with 15 bases between. The CDR3 region is CASAYQGSGANVLTF. The CDR3 nucleotides read TGTGCCAGCGCCTACCAGGGTTCCGGGGCCAACGTCCTGACTTTC.

This chain connects TRBV19 to TRBJ2-7, with 8 bases lining up with TRBD2. This CDR3 is built from 12 residues. The V and J ends lost 8 bases and 5 bases, in that order; junction bases with no gene match: 5. From germline, CDR1 is LNHDA and CDR2 SQIVND (reference sequence). CDR3 protein: CASGTRINEQYF. CDR3 bases: TGTGCCAGTGGGACTAGAATTAACGAGCAGTACTTC.

To note about this clone: At one boundary the junction diverges from the germline segment, which might be a read error. The chain joins TRBV19 to TRBJ1-5, with no clear D. Looked up from germline, CDR1 is LNHDA and CDR2 is SQIVND (reference sequence). The CDR3 has 14 residues. The CDR3 DNA follows: TGTGCCAGTAGTTTAGACCGTTACAATCAGCCCCAGCATTTT. Its protein is CASSLDRYNQPQHF.

The rearrangement joins TRBV7-3 to TRBJ1-5; possibly TRBD1 for D (5 bases). The CDR3 has 16 amino acids. Germline V gene data show CDR1 as SGHTA and CDR2 as FQGTGA. V shed 5 bases and J shed 5 bases, with 19 bases lying between them. DNA of the CDR3: TGTGCCAGCAGCCGCGCCAACAGGCTAAGGGATCAGCCCCAGCATTTT. Protein: CASSRANRLRDQPQHF.

The J gene is TRBJ2-1, the V gene TRBV5-1, with D possibly TRBD1 on 6 matching bases. The CDR3 covers 13 residues. V lost 2 bases, J lost 8 bases, and 11 bases lay in between. Looked up from germline, CDR1 is SGHRS and CDR2 is YFSETQ. In nucleotides, the CDR3 is TGCGCCAGCAGCTTTATAGGGGGTGATGAGCAGTTCTTC. It translates to CASSFIGGDEQFF.